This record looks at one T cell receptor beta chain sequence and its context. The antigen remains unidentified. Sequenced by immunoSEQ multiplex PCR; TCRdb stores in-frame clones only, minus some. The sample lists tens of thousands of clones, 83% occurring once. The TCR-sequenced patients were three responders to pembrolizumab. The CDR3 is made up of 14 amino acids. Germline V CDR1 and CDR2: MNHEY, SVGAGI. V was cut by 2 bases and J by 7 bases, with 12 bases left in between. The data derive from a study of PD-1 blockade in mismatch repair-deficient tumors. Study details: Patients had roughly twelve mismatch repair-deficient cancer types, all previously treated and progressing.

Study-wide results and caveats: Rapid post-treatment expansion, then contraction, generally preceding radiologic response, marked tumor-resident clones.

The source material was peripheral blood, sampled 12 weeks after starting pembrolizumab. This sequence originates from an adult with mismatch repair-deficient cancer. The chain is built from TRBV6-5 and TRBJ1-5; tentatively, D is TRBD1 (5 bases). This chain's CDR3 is CASSYTGAGQPQHF. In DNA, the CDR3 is TGTGCCAGCAGTTACACCGGGGCGGGCCAGCCCCAGCATTTT.